A few counts support the clone carrying this T cell receptor (beta chain). Its specificity is unknown. V gave up 0 bases and J gave up 14 bases; unmatched junction bases: 2. CDR1 is SEHNR and CDR2 is FQNEAQ in the germline V gene (reference sequence). This CDR3 spans 12 amino acids. In the library, individual cDNA molecules carried attached unique molecular identifiers. TCRdb redid the calling of the 5' RACE reads with MiXCR, one entry per CDR3 protein. The sample yields 50,000 to 80,000 distinct CDR3 sequences, about 10% seen once. The sample originates from a study of early T cells in non-severe SARS-CoV-2 infection. Overall study: Chains from this unsorted whole-blood bulk RNA could not be paired.

Study observations and caveats: Matches to VDJdb favored anti-spike CD8 responses and missed private and CD4 specificities.

The chain links TRBV7-9 to TRBJ1-4; 8 positions agree with TRBD1. This clonotype originated in an adult who was a healthcare worker with PCR-confirmed SARS-CoV-2 infection or an uninfected control (not recorded which). Source: whole blood, taken at baseline. Here the CDR3 DNA reads TGTGCCAGCAGCTTAGCGGACAGGGACCTGTTTTTT. As protein: CASSLADRDLFF.